This TCR beta chain derives from a study of T cells in Graves' hyperthyroidism and ophthalmopathy. This clonotype was seen many times. The TCR beta CDR3 regions underwent amplification using RNA transcripts as the source. The HTBI set primed first-round TCR CDR3 RT-PCR. Via MiXCR, TCRdb re-called the multiplex PCR reads, giving one row per CDR3 protein. This table holds 350,000 to 400,000 distinct CDR3 sequences, about 20% found once. This clonotype was obtained from a young woman with Graves' hyperthyroidism. Sequenced sample: blood.

In DNA form, the CDR3 reads TGTGCCAGCAGCAGGGTCGGGGCGGGGGTTTTGGAGACCCAGTACTTC. This encodes CASSRVGAGVLETQYF. The chain uses TRBV6-5 and TRBJ2-5; 7 nucleotides agree with TRBD2. CDR3 length: 16 amino acids. Looked up from germline, CDR1 is MNHEY and CDR2 is SVGAGI. V lost 6 bases to trimming and J lost 5 bases; unmatched junction nucleotides: 15.